One and the same sample provided the 7 T cell receptor beta chains below, sequenced in a study of T cells in Graves' hyperthyroidism and ophthalmopathy. RNA transcripts gave rise to amplified TCR beta CDR3 regions. In the first-round RT-PCR of the TCR CDR3, the HTBI primer set was used. TCRdb reanalysed the multiplex PCR reads using MiXCR and keeps one entry per CDR3 protein. The sample shows around 720,000 distinct CDR3 sequences, about 35% of them seen only once. Sequencing was carried out using blood. The receptor set was obtained from a woman between 40 and 55 years old with Graves' hyperthyroidism.

The gene calls are TRBV6-6 and TRBJ1-2; D perhaps matches TRBD1 (6 bases). CDR3 length equals 17 residues. The ends were cut back, 6 bases at V and 1 base at J, with 21 bases in the middle. CDR1 is MNHNY and CDR2 is SVGAGI in the germline V gene (reference sequence). CDR3 residues: CASRLGGGREVNYGYTF. The DNA for the CDR3 is TGTGCCAGCAGGCTCGGGGGGGGGCGAGAGGTTAACTATGGCTACACCTTC.

As for this clonotype: Possible read error: a much larger clone is one base away. DNA for the CDR3: TGTGCCAGTATGGGTCAGGCGAAGGGCCACACCTTC. Its protein product is CASMGQAKGHTF. The V call is TRBV25-1, the J call TRBJ1-2; D remains unclear. Per germline, CDR1 MGHDK and CDR2 SYGVNS. CDR3 length: 12 amino acids. V lost 9 bases, J lost 12 bases, and 20 bases lay in between.

This clonotype has a count of ten or more. The chain combines TRBV19 with TRBJ2-5; possibly TRBD1 or TRBD2 for D (5 bases each). This CDR3 contains 13 residues. In germline, CDR1 is LNHDA, CDR2 SQIVND (reference sequence). The germline V and J ends were trimmed by 5 bases and 11 bases, with 18 bases remaining between them. CDR3 bases: TGTGCCAGTAGTTCCAGGGACGCCTTGAGTCAGTACTTC. Translating it yields CASSSRDALSQYF.

This clonotype was recorded at least ten times. The chain combines TRBV7-2 with TRBJ2-7, with D unresolved. This CDR3 is 12 amino acids long. The V end lost 5 bases, the J end lost 5 bases, and 10 bases lay between the germline ends. From germline, CDR1 is SGHTA and CDR2 FQGNSA. Here the CDR3 reads CASSTGRNEQYF. The CDR3 DNA follows: TGTGCCAGCAGCACCGGACGAAACGAGCAGTACTTC.

V usage is TRBV6-1 and J usage is TRBJ2-2; 8 nucleotides align to TRBD1. Germline V gene lookup returns CDR1 MNHNS and CDR2 SASEGT. The length of the CDR3 is 15 residues. J gave up 7 bases and V 7 bases, and 11 bases lay outside the gene matches. Here the CDR3 DNA reads TGTGCCAGCACCCCGAGGACAGGGCGACACGGGGAGCTGTTTTTT. Translation gives CASTPRTGRHGELFF.

This chain connects TRBV5-8 to TRBJ1-2; 7 bases are shared with TRBD1. Unmatched junction bases numbered 6, after V lost 4 bases and J lost 3 bases. Germline CDR1 is SGHTS and CDR2 is YDEGEE. The CDR3 runs 14 residues. The CDR3 protein is CASSLRDRDYGYTF. Written as DNA, the CDR3 is TGTGCCAGCAGCCTACGGGACAGAGACTATGGCTACACCTTC.

This chain joins TRBV4-3 and TRBJ1-4, with D unresolved. The germline V and J ends were trimmed by 0 bases and 7 bases, with 6 bases remaining between them. CDR3 length: 13 residues. Germline V lookup: CDR1 LGHNA, CDR2 YSLEER. CDR3 residues: CASSQEVREKLFF. CDR3 nucleotides: TGCGCCAGCAGCCAAGAGGTTCGTGAAAAACTGTTTTTT.